This T cell receptor beta chain was retrieved from a study of tumor-infiltrating lymphocytes in glioblastoma multiforme. Multiple V-beta primers and a C-beta primer amplified TCRB from RNA. TCRB cDNA was made from 0.5 ug total RNA. No unique molecular identifiers were described for these TCRB libraries. TCRdb fed the multiplex PCR reads into MiXCR, producing one record per CDR3 protein. The data contain around 30,000 distinct CDR3 sequences, 61% of them singletons. This clonotype showed up many times. Its antigen is currently unknown. Points from the study as a whole: T cells were not sorted into functional subsets. Unequal TCR RNA per T cell might skew measured clone sizes.

This clonotype was obtained from a male donor with glioblastoma. What was sequenced was brain tumor tissue.

The CDR3 loop is CASSPDWDGGYEQYF. The DNA for the CDR3 is TGTGCCAGCAGTCCGGACTGGGACGGTGGGTACGAGCAGTACTTC. The V gene is TRBV6-6, the J gene TRBJ2-7; D could derive from TRBD1 or TRBD2 (5 bases each). Germline V gene sequence: CDR1 MNHNY, CDR2 SVGAGI (reference sequence). This CDR3 is built from 15 residues. The ends were cut back, 5 bases at V and 4 bases at J, with 18 bases in the middle.